One and the same sample provided the 16 T cell receptor beta chains below, sequenced in a study of cytomegalovirus exposure and HLA in healthy donors (dated by TCRdb to about 2017). The receptor library was made with the immunoSEQ multiplex PCR assay. A mixture of 60 forward primers for TCR Vbeta segments and 13 reverse primers for TCR Jbeta segments was used in the multiplex PCR. TCRdb holds this immuneACCESS table with in-frame rearrangements only. Some clones are missing; in checked studies, unresolved V genes explain under half, and the rest has no known cause. The sample contains approximately 170,000 clones, approximately 86% of them found a single time. Of the sample, about 1.6% falls within the top ten clones. What was sequenced was PBMCs. These receptor sequences come from a male donor in good health and CMV-seronegative.

This clone was seen once. The chain combines TRBV4-3 with TRBJ1-1; 8 bases agree with TRBD1. The germline V gene encodes CDR1 LGHNA and CDR2 YSLEER. The J segment lost 0 bases and the V segment lost 7 bases, leaving 4 bases of the junction unmatched. There are 14 residues in the CDR3. The CDR3: CASTWTGMNTEAFF. In nucleotides, the CDR3 is TGCGCCAGCACATGGACAGGGATGAACACTGAAGCTTTCTTT.

This clone has a single count. The V gene is TRBV2, the J gene TRBJ2-4; TRBD1 matches 10 bases. This CDR3 region has 16 residues. Germline CDR1 reads SNHLY; CDR2 reads FYNNEI. V lost 5 bases to trimming and J lost 0 bases; unmatched junction nucleotides: 4. This chain's CDR3 is CASSYDRGLAKNIQYF. The DNA of the CDR3 is TGTGCCAGCAGTTACGACAGGGGGCTAGCCAAAAACATTCAGTACTTC.

The CDR3 DNA reads as TGCGCCAGCAGCTCCGGGACAGGCACTGAAGCTTTCTTT. This codes for CASSSGTGTEAFF. The chain recombines TRBV5-1 with TRBJ1-1; TRBD1 agrees at 8 bases. Germline V gene data show CDR1 as SGHRS and CDR2 as YFSETQ. CDR3 length: 13 amino acids. Trimming at V came to 3 bases and at J to 4 bases, leaving 2 bases not matched to a gene.

The rearrangement joins TRBV20-1 to TRBJ1-2; no firm D call. Trimming stripped 3 bases from V and 7 bases from J, with 6 bases between. The CDR3 loop spans 10 amino acids. Germline V CDR1 and CDR2: DFQATT, SNEGSKA (reference sequence). CDR3 loop: CSASEAGYTF. DNA of the CDR3: TGCAGTGCTAGTGAGGCTGGCTACACCTTC.

Concerning this clone: Relative to the germline gene, one junction end is altered; a read error may explain this. The chain couples TRBV9 to TRBJ2-3; 11 bases align to TRBD2. The CDR3 spans 17 residues. Germline-derived CDR1 and CDR2 are SGDLS and YYNGEE. In DNA, the CDR3 is TGTGCCAGCAGTGTAGCGGGAGGGCCTGGGAGCACAGATACGCAGTATTTT. It codes for CASSVAGGPGSTDTQYF.

The V and J genes are TRBV30 and TRBJ1-2, with D maybe TRBD1 (6 bases). Germline V CDR1 and CDR2: GTSNPN, SVGIG (reference sequence). Trimming pared 3 bases from V and 4 bases from J, leaving 21 bases between. The CDR3 covers 16 residues. CDR3 protein: CAWSTPGTPIPYGYTF. The CDR3 coding sequence is TGTGCCTGGAGCACCCCCGGGACACCTATCCCCTATGGCTACACCTTC.

The rearrangement uses TRBV2 and TRBJ1-3; 7 bases are a match to TRBD1. This CDR3 region has 16 residues. The V gene end was trimmed by 4 bases and the J gene end by 0 bases; junction bases not matched to a gene: 6. CDR1 is SNHLY, CDR2 FYNNEI, per germline. This CDR3 reads CASSVGQTSSGNTIYF. CDR3 nucleotides: TGTGCCAGCAGTGTGGGACAGACAAGCTCTGGAAACACCATATATTTT.

The CDR3, as DNA: TGCAGCGTGGATGGACAGGGGGCGTTATACGAGCAGTACTTC. Translating gives CSVDGQGALYEQYF. The chain joins TRBV29-1 to TRBJ2-7; TRBD1 agrees at 11 bases. Per germline, CDR1 SQVTM and CDR2 ANQGSEA. V trimming: 6 bases; J trimming: 4 bases; junction bases outside the gene matches: 8. The CDR3 consists of 14 residues.

The chain has TRBV5-4 and TRBJ2-1; 11 nucleotides agree with TRBD2. Germline-derived CDR1 and CDR2 are SGHNT and YYREEE (reference sequence). Losses at the gene ends were 3 bases for V and 8 bases for J; bases not matched to a gene: 7. This CDR3 has 15 amino acids. In DNA, the CDR3 is TGTGCCAGCAGCTCTCGGCTAGCGGGGGGTTATGAGCAGTTCTTC. Its protein is CASSSRLAGGYEQFF.

This clone occurred many times. This rearrangement joins TRBV6-1 to TRBJ1-4; perhaps TRBD1 as D (5 bases). CDR1 and CDR2 from the germline V gene are MNHNS and SASEGT. This CDR3 comprises 15 residues. V was clipped by 1 base and J by 7 bases, with 13 bases between them. CDR3 amino acids: CASSEEWGGAEKLFF. CDR3 DNA: TGTGCCAGCAGTGAAGAATGGGGGGGAGCTGAAAAACTGTTTTTT.

This clone turned up a few times. The rearrangement joins TRBV28 to TRBJ2-5, with 7 bases fitting TRBD1. The better agreement between TRBJ2-7 and the DNA end casts doubt on the J call. The V gene's germline CDR1 is MDHEN and CDR2 SYDVKM. The CDR3 spans 14 residues. CDR3 sequence: CAHNPTGSSYEQYF. In DNA form, the CDR3 reads TGTGCCCACAACCCGACAGGGTCGTCCTACGAGCAGTACTTC.

The CDR3 coding sequence is TGTGCCAGCCAACTAGCGGGAGGTTACAATGAGCAGTTCTTC. Its protein product is CASQLAGGYNEQFF. The J gene is TRBJ2-1, the V gene TRBV2; TRBD2 agrees at 12 bases. The CDR3 totals 14 residues. V lost 8 bases, J lost 4 bases, and 3 bases stayed unmatched. CDR1 and CDR2 (germline): SNHLY, FYNNEI.

J is TRBJ1-2 and V is TRBV10-3; no clear D gene. Germline V CDR1 and CDR2: ENHRY, SYGVKD. The CDR3 extends over 14 amino acids. Between the trimmed V and J ends, which lost 6 bases and 3 bases, there was a span of 14 bases. CDR3 nucleotide sequence: TGTGCCATCAGCTTAAAAGGAACAGACTATGGCTACACCTTC. Encoded protein: CAISLKGTDYGYTF.

The genes are TRBV6-1 and TRBJ1-1; 8 bases align to TRBD1. The CDR3 extends over 12 amino acids. The germline V gene has CDR1 MNHNS and CDR2 SASEGT. Unmatched junction bases numbered 6, after V lost 4 bases and J lost 11 bases. The CDR3 region is CASSGQGIWAFF. The CDR3 nucleotides are TGTGCCAGCAGTGGACAGGGGATCTGGGCTTTCTTT.

The rearrangement uses TRBV7-6 and TRBJ2-1; a weak D match, TRBD1 (5 bases). V gave up 3 bases and J gave up 6 bases, with 9 bases separating them. This CDR3 is built from 13 residues. CDR1 SGHVS and CDR2 FNYEAQ come from the germline V gene. The CDR3 spells CASSFAGSNEQFF. The CDR3 DNA is TGTGCCAGCAGCTTCGCAGGGTCCAATGAGCAGTTCTTC.

This chain uses TRBV19 with TRBJ2-1, with TRBD2 identical over 9 bases. The CDR3 is 14 residues long. In germline, CDR1 is LNHDA, CDR2 SQIVND (reference sequence). V shed 0 bases and J 9 bases; nucleotides not matched to a gene: 3. The DNA of the CDR3 is TGTGCCAGTAGTATAGAGGGGCGGGGGGGTGAGCAGTTCTTC. As protein: CASSIEGRGGEQFF.